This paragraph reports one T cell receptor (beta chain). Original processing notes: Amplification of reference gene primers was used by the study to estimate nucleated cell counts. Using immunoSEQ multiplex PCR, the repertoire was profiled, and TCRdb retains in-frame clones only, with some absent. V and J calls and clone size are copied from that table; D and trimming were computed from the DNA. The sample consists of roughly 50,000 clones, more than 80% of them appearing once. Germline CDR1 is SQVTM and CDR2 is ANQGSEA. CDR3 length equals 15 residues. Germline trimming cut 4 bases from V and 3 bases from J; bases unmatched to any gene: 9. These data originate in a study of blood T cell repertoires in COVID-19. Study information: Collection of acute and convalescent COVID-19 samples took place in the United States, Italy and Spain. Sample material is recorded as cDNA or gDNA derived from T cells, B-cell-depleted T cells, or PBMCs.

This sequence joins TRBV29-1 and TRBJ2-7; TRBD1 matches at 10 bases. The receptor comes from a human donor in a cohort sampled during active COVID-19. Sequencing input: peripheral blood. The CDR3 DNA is TGCAGCGTTGCTGGGACAGGGGAATCCCTCTACGAGCAGTACTTC. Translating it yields CSVAGTGESLYEQYF.